The entry below describes one T cell receptor (beta chain). Its target is unknown. The sample comes from a study of T cell responses to AZD1222 COVID-19 vaccine. Study observations and caveats: CD4 TCRs covered the whole spike, strongest at regions 160-218 and 743-854. Unmutated variant regions are reportedly targeted by nearly half of spike-specific TCRs. It should be noted that donors were predominantly white British and more often female, and clonal diversity was possibly underestimated.

Profiled with immunoSEQ multiplex PCR; TCRdb holds only in-frame clones, not every one. The sample lists some 110,000 clones, around 90% occurring once. With 2 bases clipped from V and 5 bases from J, the junction kept 9 bases outside the gene matches. The CDR3 length is 15 residues. Germline V gene lookup returns CDR1 MNHEY and CDR2 SVGAGI. This clonotype was obtained from an adult in good health. The rearrangement links TRBV6-5 to TRBJ2-7, with 7 bases aligning to TRBD2. Sample: peripheral blood, taken on day 0 of AZD1222 vaccination. The DNA of the CDR3 is TGTGCCAGCAGTTACGGGGGGGAGATCAATGACGAGCAGTACTTC. Amino acid sequence: CASSYGGEINDEQYF.